This entry features one T cell receptor beta chain sequence. Which antigen it targets is not known. Base quality data are lacking; no much larger clone is found one base away. This entry is derived from a study of control samples from healthy donors and cancer patients (dated by TCRdb to 2018 to 2020). The library relied on the immunoSEQ multiplex PCR assay. In its TCRdb copy, this immuneACCESS table keeps in-frame sequences only and misses some clones. Where compared with another copy, unresolved V genes explain less than half of these, and the others have no known cause. This sample has approximately 130,000 clones in its table, and about 87% of those were observed once. The ten biggest clones cover around 3% of the sample. The receptor's source is a man between 60 and 75 years old in good health. Sample: blood.

The DNA sequence follows: TGTGCCATCAGTTGGAGTGTCGACACTGAAGCTTTCTTT. This is translated as CAISWSVDTEAFF. Recombination connected TRBV10-3 to TRBJ1-1, with the D segment identity uncertain. The CDR3 holds 13 amino acids from the cysteine to the phenylalanine. Only the CDR3 portion is preserved as DNA: 39 bases, with reading frame beginning at the first base. From the germline V gene, CDR1 is ENHRY and CDR2 is SYGVKD. V loses 5 bases, J loses 3 bases, and the germline ends lie 10 bases apart.